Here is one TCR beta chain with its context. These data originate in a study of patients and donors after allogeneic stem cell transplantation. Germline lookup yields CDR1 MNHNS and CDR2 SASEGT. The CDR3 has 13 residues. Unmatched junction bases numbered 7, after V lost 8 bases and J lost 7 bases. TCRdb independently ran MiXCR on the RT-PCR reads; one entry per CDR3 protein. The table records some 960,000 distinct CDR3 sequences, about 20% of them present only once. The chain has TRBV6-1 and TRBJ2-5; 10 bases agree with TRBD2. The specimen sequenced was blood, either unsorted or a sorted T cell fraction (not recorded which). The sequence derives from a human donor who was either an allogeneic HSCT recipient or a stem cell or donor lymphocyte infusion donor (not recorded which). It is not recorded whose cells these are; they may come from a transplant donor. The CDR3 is CASLLAGKGTQYF. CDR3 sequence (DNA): TGTGCCAGCCTACTAGCGGGAAAGGGGACCCAGTACTTC.